This passage covers 8 T cell receptor beta chains from one sample sequenced in a study of HIV-infected children after antiretroviral therapy interruption. RNA-based 3' RACE libraries used unique molecular identifiers. Each CDR3 protein gets one entry after TCRdb re-called the 3' RACE reads with MiXCR. In the table there are approximately 95,000 distinct CDR3 sequences, around 6.9% of which are singletons. Treatment noted: PENTA 11 planned treatment interruption arm or continuous ART arm. Sequencing was performed on CD45RA+ CD4+ T cells from PBMCs, pooled from several time points, taken from a donor given antiretroviral therapy, either interrupted or continuous. The subset was: naive CD4+ CD45RA+ CD45RO- T cells. The receptors shown here come from a pool of human donors with HIV.

This clonotype was found many times. The CDR3 region is CASSFTLPYEQYF. In DNA, the CDR3 is TGTGCCAGCAGCTTTACTCTTCCCTACGAGCAGTACTTC. The chain couples TRBV7-2 to TRBJ2-7; D call uncertain. V gave up 3 bases and J gave up 2 bases, with 8 bases separating them. The germline V gene has CDR1 SGHTA and CDR2 FQGNSA. CDR3 length: 13 residues.

In this sample, this clonotype turned up many times. This chain joins TRBV20-1 and TRBJ2-7; 13 bases are shared with TRBD2. With V trimmed by 6 bases and J by 7 bases, 9 bases remained unmatched. Germline V gives CDR1 DFQATT, CDR2 SNEGSKA (reference sequence). There are 14 residues in the CDR3. The CDR3 region has the DNA TGCAGTGCCCCCACTAGCGGGGGGGCAAGGGAGCAGTACTTC. This gives the protein CSAPTSGGAREQYF.

This chain links TRBV13 with TRBJ1-1, with TRBD1 identical over 7 bases. The CDR3 is made up of 15 amino acids. Germline assignment: CDR1 PRHDT and CDR2 FYEKMQ (reference sequence). V gave up 5 bases and J gave up 4 bases; unmatched junction bases: 10. CDR3 amino acids: CASSGRQGSGTEAFF. The CDR3 nucleotides read TGTGCCAGCAGCGGACGACAGGGATCGGGCACTGAAGCTTTCTTT. Supplemented by reference TRBV13 and TRBJ1-1, the full variable domain reads AAGVIQSPRHLIKEKRETATLKCYPIPRHDTVYWYQQGPGQDPQFLISFYEKMQSDKGSIPDRFSAQQFSDYHSELNMSSLELGDSALYFCASSGRQGSGTEAFFGQGTRLTVV.

This clonotype has ten or more counts. The CDR3 sequence is CASSLSDRMETQYF. The CDR3 DNA reads as TGTGCCAGCAGTTTATCGGACAGGATGGAGACCCAGTACTTC. The chain combines TRBV12-3 or TRBV12-4 with TRBJ2-5, with 7 bases that match TRBD1. The J segment lost 5 bases and the V segment lost 2 bases, leaving 5 bases of the junction unmatched. This CDR3 comprises 14 residues.

V is TRBV7-2 and J is TRBJ1-1; D is ambiguous. The germline V gene encodes CDR1 SGHTA and CDR2 FQGNSA. V was clipped by 2 bases and J by 0 bases, with 4 bases between them. This CDR3 comprises 13 residues. Here the CDR3 reads CASSLFMNTEAFF. The CDR3 region has the DNA TGTGCCAGCAGCTTATTTATGAACACTGAAGCTTTCTTT.

The chain employs TRBV3-1 and TRBJ1-5; unclear D gene. CDR3 length: 13 amino acids. Per the germline V gene, CDR1 is LGHDT and CDR2 is YNNKEL (reference sequence). The V and J ends lost 5 bases and 7 bases respectively, with 12 bases between them. The CDR3 reads CASSGRSEQPQHF. The CDR3 DNA is TGTGCCAGCAGCGGACGATCCGAACAGCCCCAGCATTTT.

This clonotype has at least ten counts. This chain links TRBV7-9 with TRBJ1-6; no definite D call. Between the trimmed V and J ends, which lost 5 bases and 11 bases, there was a span of 10 bases. Germline V CDR1 and CDR2: SEHNR, FQNEAQ (reference sequence). The CDR3 contains 12 residues. The CDR3 nucleotides are TGTGCCAGCAGCCCGGTAGCGGCACCCCTCCACTTT. Protein product: CASSPVAAPLHF.

This clonotype was observed a few times. V gene TRBV12-3 or TRBV12-4 combines with J gene TRBJ1-2; D may be TRBD1 (6 bases). This CDR3 is 12 amino acids long. Trimming took 10 bases from V and 4 from J, leaving 13 bases between them. In DNA form, the CDR3 reads TGTGCCATTTCAGGGACATCCTATGGCTACACCTTC. Amino acid sequence: CAISGTSYGYTF.